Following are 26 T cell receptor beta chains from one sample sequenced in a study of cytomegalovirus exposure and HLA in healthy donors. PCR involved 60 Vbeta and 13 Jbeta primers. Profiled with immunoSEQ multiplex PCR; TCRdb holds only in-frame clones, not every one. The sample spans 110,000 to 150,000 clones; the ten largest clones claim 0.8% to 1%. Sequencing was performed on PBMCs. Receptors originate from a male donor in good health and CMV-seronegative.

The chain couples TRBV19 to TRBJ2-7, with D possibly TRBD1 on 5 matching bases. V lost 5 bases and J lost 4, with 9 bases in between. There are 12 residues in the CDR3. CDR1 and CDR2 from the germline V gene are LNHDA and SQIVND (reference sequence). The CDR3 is CASSADRYEQYF. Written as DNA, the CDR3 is TGTGCCAGTAGTGCAGACAGATACGAGCAGTACTTC.

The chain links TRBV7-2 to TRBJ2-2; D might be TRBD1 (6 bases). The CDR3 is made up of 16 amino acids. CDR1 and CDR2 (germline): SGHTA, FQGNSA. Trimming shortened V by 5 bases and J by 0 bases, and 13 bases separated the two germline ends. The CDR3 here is CASSVLGQSNTGELFF. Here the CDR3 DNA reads TGTGCCAGCAGCGTGCTTGGACAGTCGAACACCGGGGAGCTGTTTTTT.

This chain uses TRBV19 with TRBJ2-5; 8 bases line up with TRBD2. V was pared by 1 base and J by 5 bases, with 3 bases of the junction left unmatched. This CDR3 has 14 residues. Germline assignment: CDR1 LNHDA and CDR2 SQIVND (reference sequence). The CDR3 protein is CASSIGASGETQYF. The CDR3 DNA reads TGTGCCAGTAGTATAGGGGCTAGCGGGGAGACCCAGTACTTC.

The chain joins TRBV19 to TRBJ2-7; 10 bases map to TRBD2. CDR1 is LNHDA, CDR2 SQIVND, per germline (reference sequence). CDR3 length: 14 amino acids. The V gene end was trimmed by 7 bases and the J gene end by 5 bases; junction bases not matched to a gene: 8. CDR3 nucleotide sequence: TGTGCCAGTACCGCAAGCGGGAGGGTCCACGAGCAGTACTTC. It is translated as CASTASGRVHEQYF.

CDR3 coding DNA: TGTGCCATCGGCACCGGGGAGCTGTTTTTT. This gives the protein CAIGTGELFF. This chain joins TRBV28 and TRBJ2-2; D gene unclear. The CDR3 spans 10 residues. V was shortened by 10 bases and J by 4 bases, with 4 bases between the two germline ends. Per germline, CDR1 MDHEN and CDR2 SYDVKM.

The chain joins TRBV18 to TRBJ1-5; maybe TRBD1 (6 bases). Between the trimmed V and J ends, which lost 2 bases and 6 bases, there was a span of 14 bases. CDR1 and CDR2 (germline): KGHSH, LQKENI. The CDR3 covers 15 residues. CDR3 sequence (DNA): TGTGCCAGCTCACCAAACCTACAGGGCTCTCAGCCCCAGCATTTT. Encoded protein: CASSPNLQGSQPQHF.

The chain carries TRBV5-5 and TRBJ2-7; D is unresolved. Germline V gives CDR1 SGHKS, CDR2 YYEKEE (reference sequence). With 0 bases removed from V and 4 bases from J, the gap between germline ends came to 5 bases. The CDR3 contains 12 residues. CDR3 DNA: TGTGCCAGCAGCTTGGGACTGTACGAGCAGTACTTC. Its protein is CASSLGLYEQYF.

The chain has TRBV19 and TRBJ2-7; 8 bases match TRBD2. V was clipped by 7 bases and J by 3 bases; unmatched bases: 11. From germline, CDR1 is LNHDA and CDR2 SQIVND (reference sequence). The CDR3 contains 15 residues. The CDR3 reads CASMRNSGVDYEQYF. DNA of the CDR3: TGTGCCAGTATGAGAAATAGCGGGGTCGACTACGAGCAGTACTTC.

CDR3 sequence: CASSYFSGELFF. The CDR3 DNA reads as TGTGCCAGCAGTTACTTTAGCGGGGAGCTGTTTTTT. J is TRBJ2-2 and V is TRBV6-5, with D uncertain. V lost 1 base to trimming and J lost 7 bases, with 4 bases between them. The CDR3 length is 12 residues. Per germline, CDR1 MNHEY and CDR2 SVGAGI.

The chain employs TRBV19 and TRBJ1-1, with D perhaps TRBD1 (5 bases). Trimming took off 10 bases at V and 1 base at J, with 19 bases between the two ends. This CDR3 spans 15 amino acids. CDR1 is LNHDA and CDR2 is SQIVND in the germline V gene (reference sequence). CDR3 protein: CATGQGLFSNTEAFF. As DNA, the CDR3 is TGTGCCACCGGCCAGGGCCTATTTTCGAACACTGAAGCTTTCTTT.

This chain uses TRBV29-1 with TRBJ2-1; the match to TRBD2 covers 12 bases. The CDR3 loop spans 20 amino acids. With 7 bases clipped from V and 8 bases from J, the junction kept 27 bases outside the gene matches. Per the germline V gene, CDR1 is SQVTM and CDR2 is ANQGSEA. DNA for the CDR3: TGCAGCGCCAGGGACCTGCGGCTAGCGGGAGGGCAACAGGCCGGGGATGAGCAGTTCTTC. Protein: CSARDLRLAGGQQAGDEQFF.

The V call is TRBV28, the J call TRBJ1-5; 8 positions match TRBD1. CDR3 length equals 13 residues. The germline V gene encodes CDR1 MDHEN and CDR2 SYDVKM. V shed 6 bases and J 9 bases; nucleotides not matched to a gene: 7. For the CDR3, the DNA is TGTGCCAGCAGGAACAGGGGGTCATGGCCCCAGCATTTT. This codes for CASRNRGSWPQHF.

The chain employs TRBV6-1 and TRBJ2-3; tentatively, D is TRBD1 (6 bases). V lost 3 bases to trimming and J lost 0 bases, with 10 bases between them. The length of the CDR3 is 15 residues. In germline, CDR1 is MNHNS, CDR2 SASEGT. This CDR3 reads CASSDPDRSTDTQYF. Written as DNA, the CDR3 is TGTGCCAGCAGTGACCCGGACAGAAGCACAGATACGCAGTATTTT.

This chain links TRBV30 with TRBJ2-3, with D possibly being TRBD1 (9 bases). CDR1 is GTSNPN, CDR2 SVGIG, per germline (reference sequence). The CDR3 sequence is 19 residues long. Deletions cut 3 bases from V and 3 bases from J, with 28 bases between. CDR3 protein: CAWSISFGTGLAGTDTQYF. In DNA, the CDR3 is TGTGCCTGGAGCATTTCTTTCGGGACAGGGCTAGCGGGTACAGATACGCAGTATTTT. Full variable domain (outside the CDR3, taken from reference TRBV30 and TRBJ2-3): SQTIHQWPATLVQPVGSPLSLECTVEGTSNPNLYWYRQAAGRGLQLLFYSVGIGQISSEVPQNLSASRPQDRQFILSSKKLLLSDSGFYLCAWSISFGTGLAGTDTQYFGPGTRLTVL.

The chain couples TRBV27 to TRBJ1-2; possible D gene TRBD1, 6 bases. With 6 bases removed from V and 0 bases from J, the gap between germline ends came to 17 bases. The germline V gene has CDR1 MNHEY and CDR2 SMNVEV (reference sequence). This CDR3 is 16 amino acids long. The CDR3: CASSPRQRDTNYGYTF. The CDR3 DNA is TGTGCCAGCAGCCCGAGGCAAAGGGACACTAACTATGGCTACACCTTC.

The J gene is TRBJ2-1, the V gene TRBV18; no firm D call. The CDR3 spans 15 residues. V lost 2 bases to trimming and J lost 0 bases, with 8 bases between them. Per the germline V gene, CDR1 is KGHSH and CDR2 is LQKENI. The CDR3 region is CASSPSVSSYNEQFF. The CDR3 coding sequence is TGTGCCAGCTCACCATCGGTTAGCTCCTACAATGAGCAGTTCTTC.

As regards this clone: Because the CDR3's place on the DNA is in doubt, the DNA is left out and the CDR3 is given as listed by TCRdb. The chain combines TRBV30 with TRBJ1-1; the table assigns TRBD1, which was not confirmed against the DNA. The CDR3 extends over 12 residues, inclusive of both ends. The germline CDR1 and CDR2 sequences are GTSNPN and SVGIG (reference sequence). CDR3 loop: CAWSVGTGSTFF.

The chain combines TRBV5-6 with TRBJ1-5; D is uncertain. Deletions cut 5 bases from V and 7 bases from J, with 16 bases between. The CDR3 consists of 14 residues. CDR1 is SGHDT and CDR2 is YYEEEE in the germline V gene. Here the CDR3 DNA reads TGTGCCAGCAGTTCTTGGGAGGTCGGACAGCCCCAGCATTTT. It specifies CASSSWEVGQPQHF.

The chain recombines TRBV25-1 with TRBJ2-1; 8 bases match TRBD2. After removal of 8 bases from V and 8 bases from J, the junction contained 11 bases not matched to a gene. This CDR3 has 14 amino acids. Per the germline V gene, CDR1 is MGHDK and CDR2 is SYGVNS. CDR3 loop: CASGNPGTRDEQFF. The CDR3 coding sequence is TGTGCCAGCGGGAACCCCGGGACTAGGGATGAGCAGTTCTTC.

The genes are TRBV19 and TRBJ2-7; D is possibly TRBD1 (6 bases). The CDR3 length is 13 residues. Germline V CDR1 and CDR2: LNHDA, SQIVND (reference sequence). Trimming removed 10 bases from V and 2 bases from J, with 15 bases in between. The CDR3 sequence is CATALTGPYEQYF. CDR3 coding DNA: TGTGCCACCGCCTTGACAGGACCCTACGAGCAGTACTTC.

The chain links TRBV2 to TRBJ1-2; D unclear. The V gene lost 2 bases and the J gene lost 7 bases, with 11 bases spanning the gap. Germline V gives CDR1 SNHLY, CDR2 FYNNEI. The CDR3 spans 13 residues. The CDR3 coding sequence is TGTGCCAGCAGTGAATCGCCAGGCACTGGCTACACCTTC. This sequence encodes CASSESPGTGYTF.

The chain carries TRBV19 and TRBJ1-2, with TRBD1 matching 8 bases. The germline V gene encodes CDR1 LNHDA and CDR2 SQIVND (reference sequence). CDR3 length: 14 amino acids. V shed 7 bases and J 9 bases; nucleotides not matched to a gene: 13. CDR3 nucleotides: TGTGCCAGTACCGTTGCTGGACAGGGCTCGCGCTACACCTTC. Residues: CASTVAGQGSRYTF.

The CDR3 loop reads CASNRRGSSSSEAFF. CDR3 nucleotides: TGTGCCAGCAATCGAAGGGGCTCCTCCTCGAGTGAAGCTTTCTTT. The chain is built from TRBV27 and TRBJ1-1; D is perhaps TRBD1 (5 bases). The CDR3 is made up of 15 amino acids. Germline CDR1 and CDR2: MNHEY and SMNVEV (reference sequence). Between the trimmed V and J ends, which lost 7 bases and 7 bases, there was a span of 22 bases.

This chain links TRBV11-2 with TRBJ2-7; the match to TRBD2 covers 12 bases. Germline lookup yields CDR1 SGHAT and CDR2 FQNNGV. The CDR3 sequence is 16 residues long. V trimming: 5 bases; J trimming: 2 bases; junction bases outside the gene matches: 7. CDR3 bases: TGTGCCAGCAGCCTATATGGACTAGCGGGGACCTACGAGCAGTACTTC. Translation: CASSLYGLAGTYEQYF.

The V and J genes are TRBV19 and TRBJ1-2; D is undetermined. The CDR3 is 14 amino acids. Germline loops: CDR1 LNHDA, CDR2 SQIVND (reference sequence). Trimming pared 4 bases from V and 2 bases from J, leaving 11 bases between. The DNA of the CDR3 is TGTGCCAGTAGTAAAGACGGACTAAACTATGGCTACACCTTC. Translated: CASSKDGLNYGYTF. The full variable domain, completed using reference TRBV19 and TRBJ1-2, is DGGITQSPKYLFRKEGQNVTLSCEQNLNHDAMYWYRQDPGQGLRLIYYSQIVNDFQKGDIAEGYSVSREKKESFPLTVTSAQKNPTAFYLCASSKDGLNYGYTFGSGTRLTVV.

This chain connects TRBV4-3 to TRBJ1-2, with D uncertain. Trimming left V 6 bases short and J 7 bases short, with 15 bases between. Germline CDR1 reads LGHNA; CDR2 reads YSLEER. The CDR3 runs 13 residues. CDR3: CASRPSGGFGYTF. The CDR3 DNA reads TGCGCCAGCAGACCGAGTGGAGGCTTTGGCTACACCTTC.